Listed below are T cell receptor beta chains from one sample, sequenced in a study of blood T cell repertoires in COVID-19. TCRdb's copy holds only in-frame clones and misses some; the assay was immunoSEQ multiplex PCR. The sample holds 220,000 or so clones, about four fifths seen once. The sequencing input was PBMCs or T cells enriched from blood (not recorded which). The receptor set was obtained from a woman aged 40 to 55 with acute COVID-19. The CDR3 runs from the conserved cysteine through the conserved F or W. D genes are given only for firm matches. Where a row states a size, it is once, few, many or the class of an expanded clone; other rows omit it.

V	D	length	J	size	CDR3	DNA
TRBV5-1	-	14	TRBJ1-4	-	CASSFGEVNEKLFF	TGCGCCAGCAGCTTTGGAGAGGTTAATGAAAAACTGTTTTTT
TRBV5-1	-	15	TRBJ1-4	-	CASSLMGPTNEKLFF	TGCGCCAGCAGCTTGATGGGGCCAACTAATGAAAAACTGTTTTTT
TRBV4-1	TRBD2	15	TRBJ2-1	-	CASSLTSGGNNEQFF	TGCGCCAGCAGCCTCACTAGCGGGGGGAATAATGAGCAGTTCTTC
TRBV27	TRBD2	15	TRBJ2-1	-	CASRGGLAGVNEQFF	TGTGCCAGCAGAGGAGGACTAGCGGGAGTTAATGAGCAGTTCTTC
TRBV6-5	-	14	TRBJ2-7	-	CASSYDRSKTEQYF	TGTGCCAGCAGTTATGACAGGTCTAAGACCGAGCAGTACTTC
TRBV25-1	TRBD1	14	TRBJ1-4	-	CASSYRGQGEKLFF	TGTGCCAGCAGCTACAGGGGTCAGGGGGAAAAACTGTTTTTT
TRBV5-1	TRBD1	17	TRBJ1-3	once	CASSLATGPSSGNTIYF	TGCGCCAGCAGCTTGGCGACAGGGCCGAGCTCTGGAAACACCATATATTTT
TRBV19	-	17	TRBJ1-2	-	CASTKNPFQVENYGYTF	TGTGCCAGTACTAAAAACCCCTTTCAGGTGGAAAACTATGGCTACACCTTC
TRBV30	-	18	TRBJ1-3	few	CAWRSLAGDPILGNTIYF	TGTGCCTGGAGAAGCCTTGCAGGGGACCCTATACTAGGAAACACCATATATTTT
TRBV5-4	-	15	TRBJ1-2	-	CASSPGSLANYGYTF	TGTGCCAGCAGCCCAGGGTCCCTAGCTAACTATGGCTACACCTTC
TRBV11-2	-	14	TRBJ1-4	-	CASSLRATNEKLFF	TGTGCCAGCAGCTTACGGGCAACTAATGAAAAACTGTTTTTT
TRBV6-2/TRBV6-3	-	13	TRBJ1-1	once	CASSYSPSTEAFF	TGTGCCAGCAGTTACTCCCCTAGCACTGAAGCTTTCTTT
TRBV12-3/TRBV12-4	TRBD1	13	TRBJ2-1	many	CASTKGQNNEQFF	TGTGCCAGCACCAAGGGACAGAACAATGAGCAGTTCTTC
TRBV7-8	TRBD2	18	TRBJ2-1	-	CASSPKGLAGGGGYEQFF	TGTGCCAGCAGCCCTAAGGGACTAGCGGGAGGAGGGGGGTATGAGCAGTTCTTC
TRBV12-5	-	14	TRBJ2-3	once	CASGSGLGTDTQYF	TGTGCTAGTGGTTCAGGACTGGGCACAGATACGCAGTATTTT
TRBV4-2	-	15	TRBJ2-2	-	CASSQGGPNTGELFF	TGTGCCAGCAGCCAAGGAGGCCCGAACACCGGGGAGCTGTTTTTT
TRBV6-2/TRBV6-3	TRBD1	16	TRBJ1-2	-	CASSGYLTGGPYGYTF	TGTGCCAGCAGTGGCTACCTGACAGGGGGACCCTATGGCTACACCTTC
TRBV24-1	-	13	TRBJ2-5	-	CATSDYSGRTQYF	TGTGCCACCAGTGATTACAGTGGCCGGACCCAGTACTTC
TRBV19	-	17	TRBJ1-2	-	CASSIAPEGQYNYGYTF	TGTGCCAGTAGTATAGCCCCAGAAGGACAATATAACTATGGCTACACCTTC
TRBV5-1	-	13	TRBJ1-1	many	CASSWGGDTEAFF	TGCGCCAGCAGCTGGGGGGGCGACACTGAAGCTTTCTTT
TRBV5-4	-	11	TRBJ1-5	-	CASSFSQPQHF	TGTGCCAGCAGCTTTAGTCAGCCCCAGCATTTT
TRBV10-3	TRBD1	14	TRBJ1-6	-	CAISGTANNSPLHF	TGTGCCATCAGCGGGACAGCAAATAATTCACCCCTCCACTTT
TRBV9	-	14	TRBJ2-3	-	CASSVGGKTDTQYF	TGTGCCAGCAGCGTAGGCGGGAAGACAGATACGCAGTATTTT